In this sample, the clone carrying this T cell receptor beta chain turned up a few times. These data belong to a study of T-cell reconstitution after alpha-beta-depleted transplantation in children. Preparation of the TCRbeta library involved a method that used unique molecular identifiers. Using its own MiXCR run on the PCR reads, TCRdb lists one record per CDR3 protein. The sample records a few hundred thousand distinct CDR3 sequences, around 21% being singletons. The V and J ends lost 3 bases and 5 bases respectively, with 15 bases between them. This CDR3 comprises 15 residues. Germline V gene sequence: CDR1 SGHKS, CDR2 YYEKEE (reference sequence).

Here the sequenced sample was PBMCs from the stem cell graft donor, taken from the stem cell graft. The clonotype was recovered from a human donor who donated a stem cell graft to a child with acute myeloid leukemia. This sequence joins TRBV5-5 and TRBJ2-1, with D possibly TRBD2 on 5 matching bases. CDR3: CASSSRDRADNEQFF. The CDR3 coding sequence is TGTGCCAGCAGCTCTCGGGATCGGGCCGACAATGAGCAGTTCTTC.